The clone carrying this TCR beta chain is labeled as medium-sized. The sample originates from a study of T and B cells in COVID-19 patients. Across the whole study: Peripheral blood came from COVID-19 patients with active infection or after recovery.

From blood, roughly 250-550 ng of genomic DNA served as TRB template. V shed 7 bases and J 4 bases; nucleotides not matched to a gene: 4. Germline loops: CDR1 SQVTM, CDR2 ANQGSEA. CDR3 length equals 13 residues. TRB rearrangements were amplified by multiplex PCR with BIOMED2 TRB-A/B primers. TCRdb reprocessed the multiplex PCR reads via MiXCR and lists one record per CDR3 protein. The data show some 21,000 distinct CDR3 sequences, with about a third seen just once and roughly 2.1% held by the top ten. J is TRBJ2-5 and V is TRBV29-1; 12 bases line up with TRBD1. This receptor was identified in a human donor who had recovered from COVID-19. Sequenced material: blood. For the CDR3, the DNA is TGCAGCGCTCGGGACAGGGGGCGAGAGACCCAGTACTTC. It codes for CSARDRGRETQYF.